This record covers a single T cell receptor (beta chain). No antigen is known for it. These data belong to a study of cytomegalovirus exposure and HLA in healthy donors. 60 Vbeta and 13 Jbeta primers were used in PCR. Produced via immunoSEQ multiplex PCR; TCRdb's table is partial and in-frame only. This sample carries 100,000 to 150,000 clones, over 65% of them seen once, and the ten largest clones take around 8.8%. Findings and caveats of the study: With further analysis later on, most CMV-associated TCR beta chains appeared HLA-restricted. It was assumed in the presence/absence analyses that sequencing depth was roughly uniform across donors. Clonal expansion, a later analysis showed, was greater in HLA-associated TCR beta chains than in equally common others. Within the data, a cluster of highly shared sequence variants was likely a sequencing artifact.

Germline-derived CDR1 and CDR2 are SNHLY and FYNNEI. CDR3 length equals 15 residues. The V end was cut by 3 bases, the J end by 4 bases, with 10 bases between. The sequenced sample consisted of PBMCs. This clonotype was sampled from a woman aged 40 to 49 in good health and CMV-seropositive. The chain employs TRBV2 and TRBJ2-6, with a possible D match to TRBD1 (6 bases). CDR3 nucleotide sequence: TGTGCCAGCAGTGAGGGGGCGTTGGGGGCCAACGTCCTGACTTTC. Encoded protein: CASSEGALGANVLTF.